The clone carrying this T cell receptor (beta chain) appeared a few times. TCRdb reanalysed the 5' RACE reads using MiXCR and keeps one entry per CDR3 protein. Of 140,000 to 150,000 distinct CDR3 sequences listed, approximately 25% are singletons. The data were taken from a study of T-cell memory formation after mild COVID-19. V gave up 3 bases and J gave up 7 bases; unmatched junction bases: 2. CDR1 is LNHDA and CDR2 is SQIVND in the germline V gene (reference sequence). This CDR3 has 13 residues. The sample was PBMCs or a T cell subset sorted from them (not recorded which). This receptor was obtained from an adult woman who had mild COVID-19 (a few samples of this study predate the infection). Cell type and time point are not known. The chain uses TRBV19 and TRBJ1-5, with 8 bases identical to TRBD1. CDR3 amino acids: CASSMHRGQPQHF. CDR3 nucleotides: TGTGCCAGTAGTATGCACAGGGGGCAGCCCCAGCATTTT.